This TCR beta chain was captured in a study of OX40 agonist ivuxolimab in advanced cancers. Assay used: immunoSEQ multiplex PCR; TCRdb lists only in-frame clones, some missing. The sample carries tens of thousands of clones, about four fifths recorded once. Material: CD4+ or CD8+ T cells sorted from blood, obtained in a trial of the OX40 agonist ivuxolimab. The receptor's source is an adult with an advanced solid tumor such as melanoma, head and neck, liver or kidney cancer.

CDR3 sequence reads: CASSLAPTSGRDEQYF. CDR3 nucleotides: TGCGCCAGCAGCTTGGCCCCGACTAGCGGGAGAGACGAGCAGTACTTC. The chain carries TRBV5-1 and TRBJ2-7; 12 bases fit TRBD2. Unmatched junction bases numbered 6, after V lost 0 bases and J lost 5 bases. The germline gives CDR1 SGHRS, CDR2 YFSETQ. There are 16 residues in the CDR3.